The next 18 T cell receptor beta chains were all read from a single sample in a study of Graves' ophthalmopathy and Graves' hyperthyroidism. Amplification targeted the TCR beta CDR3 regions, with RNA transcripts as the source material. The first-round RT-PCR employed HTBI primers together with the Qiagen OneStep RT-PCR kit. A multiplex PCR was then performed as the second round. TCRdb analysed the multiplex PCR reads with MiXCR anew, one entry per CDR3 protein. The repertoire holds fewer than 600,000 distinct CDR3 sequences, with approximately 14% as singletons. The specimen was blood. These receptors originate from a woman in her twenties or thirties with Graves' ophthalmopathy.

This clonotype was detected many times. The J gene is TRBJ1-1, the V gene TRBV20-1; D unresolved. Germline V gene sequence: CDR1 DFQATT, CDR2 SNEGSKA (reference sequence). The CDR3 contains 11 residues. V lost 3 bases to trimming and J lost 6 bases, with 8 bases between them. The CDR3 DNA sequence: TGCAGTGCTAGCGCTGTCCCTGAAGCTTTCTTT. Its translation: CSASAVPEAFF.

This clonotype appeared many times. This rearrangement joins TRBV20-1 to TRBJ2-5; D not certain. Trimming removed 2 bases at V and 4 bases at J, with 5 bases between. Per germline, CDR1 DFQATT and CDR2 SNEGSKA (reference sequence). The CDR3 covers 11 residues. The CDR3 region is CSARLRETQYF. For the CDR3, the DNA is TGCAGTGCTAGATTGAGAGAGACCCAGTACTTC.

This clonotype was detected many times. V is TRBV28 and J is TRBJ1-2; D possibly corresponds to TRBD1 (5 bases). This CDR3 has 17 amino acids. V gave up 5 bases and J gave up 2 bases, with 21 bases separating them. CDR1 and CDR2 from the germline V gene are MDHEN and SYDVKM. CDR3 sequence (DNA): TGTGCCAGCAGTCAAGGCCCGGGACTCCTCAAGAACTATGGCTACACCTTC. Encoded protein: CASSQGPGLLKNYGYTF.

In this sample, this clonotype turned up many times. The V and J genes are TRBV7-8 and TRBJ1-3; 7 bases map to TRBD1. This CDR3 contains 15 residues. V shed 4 bases, J shed 0 bases, and the junction held 3 bases outside the gene matches. Germline values: CDR1 SGHVS, CDR2 FQNEAQ. The CDR3 coding sequence is TGTGCCAGCAGCTGGGGACAGAACTCTGGAAACACCATATATTTT. Translated: CASSWGQNSGNTIYF. Together with reference TRBV7-8 and TRBJ1-3, the CDR3 gives the full variable domain: GAGVSQSPRYKVAKRGQDVALRCDPISGHVSLFWYQQALGQGPEFLTYFQNEAQLDKSGLPSDRFFAERPEGSVSTLKIQRTQQEDSAVYLCASSWGQNSGNTIYFGEGSWLTVV.

This clonotype has ten or more counts. V is TRBV6-2 or TRBV6-3 and J is TRBJ2-7; 8 bases map to TRBD2. Germline trimming cut 6 bases from V and 1 base from J; bases unmatched to any gene: 5. This CDR3 has 14 amino acids. Germline CDR1 and CDR2: MNHEY and SVGEGT. CDR3 in DNA: TGTGCCAGCAGGAGAGCGGGGGCGTCCTACGAGCAGTACTTC. Residues: CASRRAGASYEQYF.

Ten or more counts support this clonotype. CDR3: CASSLLSGTAGEQYF. The CDR3 nucleotides read TGTGCCAGCAGCTTACTTTCGGGGACGGCCGGCGAGCAGTACTTC. V is TRBV7-2 and J is TRBJ2-7; D is possibly TRBD1 or TRBD2 (5 bases each). CDR1 is SGHTA, CDR2 FQGNSA, per germline. With 2 bases removed from V and 6 bases from J, the gap between germline ends came to 17 bases. The CDR3 loop spans 15 amino acids.

This clonotype has ten or more counts. The chain links TRBV20-1 to TRBJ2-7; 10 bases align to TRBD2. Germline values: CDR1 DFQATT, CDR2 SNEGSKA (reference sequence). The length of the CDR3 is 17 residues. The trim removed 0 bases at V and 0 bases at J, leaving 8 bases unmatched. The CDR3 nucleotides read TGCAGTGCTAGAGATCCCTCTTCTAGCGGGGGCTCCTACGAGCAGTACTTC. The encoded protein is CSARDPSSSGGSYEQYF.

Worth noting for this clonotype: A read error is possible here, since a much larger clone lies one base away. V is TRBV20-1 and J is TRBJ2-7; D is unresolved. The V and J ends lost 5 bases and 0 bases respectively, with 8 bases between them. Germline CDR1 is DFQATT and CDR2 is SNEGSKA (reference sequence). This CDR3 spans 12 amino acids. This CDR3 reads CSADHSSYEQYF. DNA for the CDR3: TGCAGTGCTGACCACAGCTCCTACGAGCAGTACTTC.

This clonotype showed up many times. The V gene is TRBV6-1, the J gene TRBJ2-7; D not certain. The germline V and J ends were trimmed by 1 base and 3 bases, with 7 bases remaining between them. The CDR3 is 13 amino acids. CDR1 and CDR2 (germline): MNHNS, SASEGT. CDR3 nucleotides: TGTGCCAGCAGTGAAGGGCCTCTCTACGAGCAGTACTTC. Its protein is CASSEGPLYEQYF.

The sample holds many counts of this clonotype. The rearrangement uses TRBV5-1 and TRBJ2-5; D not resolved. V dropped 0 bases and J dropped 7 bases, with 13 bases sitting between them. Per germline, CDR1 SGHRS and CDR2 YFSETQ. The CDR3 loop spans 14 amino acids. The CDR3 DNA follows: TGCGCCAGCAGCTTGGGCCCCCGTCCCTCGACCCAGTACTTC. Protein sequence: CASSLGPRPSTQYF.

This clonotype was found many times. The chain combines TRBV24-1 with TRBJ1-1; D may be TRBD1 (6 bases). The V end lost 9 bases, the J end lost 0 bases, and 13 bases lay between the germline ends. Germline CDR1 is KGHDR and CDR2 is SFDVKD. CDR3 length: 14 amino acids. The CDR3 protein is CATRGEGVNTEAFF. The CDR3 nucleotides are TGTGCCACCCGGGGGGAGGGGGTGAACACTGAAGCTTTCTTT.

This clonotype was recorded many times. The chain links TRBV11-2 to TRBJ2-7, with a tentative D call TRBD1 (5 bases). Germline CDR1 SGHAT, CDR2 FQNNGV. The CDR3 has 15 residues. Between the trimmed V and J ends, which lost 3 bases and 6 bases, there was a span of 18 bases. The CDR3 DNA reads as TGTGCCAGCAGCTTCTCTTGGCAGGGAAGGGGCGAGCAGTACTTC. It yields the protein CASSFSWQGRGEQYF.

This clonotype has at least ten counts. The chain has TRBV6-1 and TRBJ1-1, with D possibly TRBD1 on 6 matching bases. The germline gives CDR1 MNHNS, CDR2 SASEGT. CDR3 length: 15 amino acids. V dropped 8 bases and J dropped 1 base, with 17 bases sitting between them. CDR3 loop: CASGKSGGGNTEAFF. The CDR3 DNA reads TGTGCCAGCGGAAAAAGCGGAGGGGGGAACACTGAAGCTTTCTTT.

Many counts were recorded for this clonotype. This chain links TRBV6-4 with TRBJ2-7, with 14 nucleotides matching TRBD2. V dropped 6 bases and J dropped 0; count of bases not matched to a gene: 10. The CDR3 covers 18 residues. From germline, CDR1 is MRHNA and CDR2 SNTAGT. The CDR3 DNA reads as TGTGCCAGCAGCCTCTATGGACTAGCGGGGGGTCTCTCCTACGAGCAGTACTTC. As protein: CASSLYGLAGGLSYEQYF.

This clonotype has ten or more counts. The J gene is TRBJ2-5, the V gene TRBV12-5; D might be TRBD1 (7 bases). There are 15 residues in the CDR3. Germline lookup yields CDR1 LGHNT and CDR2 FRNRAP. The germline V and J ends were trimmed by 7 bases and 9 bases, with 24 bases remaining between them. CDR3 DNA: TGTGCTAGTGCCGCCGGGTGGAGGGGGCGAGGGGCCCAGTACTTC. It codes for CASAAGWRGRGAQYF.

The chain employs TRBV6-1 and TRBJ2-7, with D hard to call. V was clipped by 2 bases and J by 3 bases, with 17 bases between them. Germline V lookup: CDR1 MNHNS, CDR2 SASEGT. This CDR3 is 16 amino acids long. The CDR3 sequence is CASSELWQADRYEQYF. The DNA for the CDR3 is TGTGCCAGCAGTGAACTATGGCAGGCCGACCGCTACGAGCAGTACTTC.

This clonotype was counted a single time. A much larger clone is a single base away; this may be a read error. The genes are TRBV19 and TRBJ1-2; 8 bases line up with TRBD1. The germline V gene has CDR1 LNHDA and CDR2 SQIVND (reference sequence). The CDR3 contains 14 residues. In DNA form, the CDR3 reads TGTGCCAGTAGGCATACAGGGGGGAGCTATGGCTACAGCTTC. Protein product: CASRHTGGSYGYSF.

This clonotype occurred a few times. The chain recombines TRBV19 with TRBJ2-2, with unresolved D. Germline V lookup: CDR1 LNHDA, CDR2 SQIVND (reference sequence). The V and J ends lost 4 bases and 0 bases respectively, with 12 bases between them. This CDR3 spans 16 amino acids. The chain's CDR3 is CASSRYSVSNTGELFF. CDR3 nucleotides: TGTGCCAGTAGTAGATACTCGGTTTCGAACACCGGGGAGCTGTTTTTT.